Listed below are T cell receptor beta chains from one sample, sequenced in a study of CD8 T cells in Susac syndrome. TCRdb reanalysed the immunoSEQ multiplex PCR reads using MiXCR and keeps one entry per CDR3 protein. In the table there are approximately 90,000 distinct CDR3 sequences, approximately 92% of which are singletons. Sequenced input: CD8+ T cells from PBMCs. Receptors were obtained from a human donor in good health. Each CDR3 is given without its conserved first and last residue.

TRBJ2-3 | TRBV3-1 | ASSPPGGRTQY
TRBJ1-5 | TRBV20-1 | SARDSYSNQPQH
TRBJ2-1 | TRBV30 | AWSVSDSYNEQF
TRBJ1-2 | TRBV9 | ASSVGMGPARDYGYT
TRBJ2-1 | TRBV2 | ASSTSDYNEQF
TRBJ1-2 | TRBV29-1 | SEGRGGGLNGYT
TRBJ2-5 | TRBV7-9 | ASSFRDYQQETQY
TRBJ1-6 | TRBV7-8 | ASSLEGANSPLH
TRBJ1-3 | TRBV5-4 | ASSWPDSGNTIY
TRBJ2-2 | TRBV25-1 | ATANTGELF
TRBJ2-3 | TRBV6-5 | ASSEARGGTDTQY
TRBJ2-1 | TRBV20-1 | SAPLYNEQF
TRBJ1-1 | TRBV6-5 | ASSYDAGGRTEAF
TRBJ2-1 | TRBV4-1 | ASSQLSGGATYNEQF
TRBJ2-1 | TRBV5-1 | ASSPGTSGGRAAYNEQF
TRBJ2-1 | TRBV25-1 | ASSEFRGGDEQF
TRBJ1-2 | TRBV5-6 | ASSLDSNGYT
TRBJ2-1 | TRBV29-1 | SVGPSPSGGLSSYNEQF
TRBJ2-3 | TRBV5-4 | ASSRKGRHLDTQY
TRBJ2-6 | TRBV7-9 | ASSSTEAGANVLT
TRBJ2-7 | TRBV9 | ASSSLPHYEQY
TRBJ2-2 | TRBV5-4 | ASGRQGEATGELF
TRBJ1-2 | TRBV5-5 | ASSLGDPSGYT
TRBJ2-5 | TRBV20-1 | SARDWTGAGWTQY
TRBJ1-5 | TRBV6-1 | ASREGGNQPQH
TRBJ2-7 | TRBV12-3/TRBV12-4 | ASSLSPYTKQY